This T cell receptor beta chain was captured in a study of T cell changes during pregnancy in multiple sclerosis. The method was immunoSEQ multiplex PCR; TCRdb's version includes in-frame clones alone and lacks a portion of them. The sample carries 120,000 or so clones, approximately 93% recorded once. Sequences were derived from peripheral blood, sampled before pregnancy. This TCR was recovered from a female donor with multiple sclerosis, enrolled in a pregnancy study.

CDR3 sequence reads: CASIRRDRALNQPQHF. CDR3 nucleotide sequence: TGTGCCAGTATACGGCGGGACAGGGCTCTCAATCAGCCCCAGCATTTT. The rearrangement links TRBV19 to TRBJ1-5, with 9 nucleotides matching TRBD1. This CDR3 has 16 amino acids. Germline loops: CDR1 LNHDA, CDR2 SQIVND (reference sequence). The V gene end was trimmed by 7 bases and the J gene end by 3 bases; junction bases not matched to a gene: 10.